This record covers a single TCR beta chain. This sample stems from a study of T cell clonotyping in hematopoietic cell transplantation. Study in general: Pretransplant recipient samples were taken after cytoreduction.

Specified time point: recipient sample about 28 days before transplant, after cytoreduction. Samples: about 28 days before transplant, then days 30, 100 and 180 after. Germline V gene lookup returns CDR1 MGHRA and CDR2 YSYEKL. V shed 4 bases, J shed 7 bases, and the junction held 10 bases outside the gene matches. The CDR3 sequence is 15 residues long. Measured with immunoSEQ multiplex PCR; TCRdb has only the in-frame clones, and not every one. Altogether some 29,000 clones are present, around 82% being singletons, with the ten largest covering roughly 1.8%. This TCR was recovered from a man aged 40-50 years with acute myeloid leukemia. Some clones in this sample may be carry-over from other donors' samples. The source was peripheral blood mononuclear cells, collected before stem cell transplant. The chain links TRBV4-1 to TRBJ2-7; 10 bases are shared with TRBD2. CDR3 amino acids: CASSLQREGLGEQYF. The DNA of the CDR3 is TGCGCCAGCAGCCTCCAGCGGGAGGGCCTAGGTGAGCAGTACTTC.